This TCR beta chain was obtained from a study of PD-L1 blockade in urothelial cancer. The time point is: pretreatment peripheral blood. The junction had 8 bases not matched to a gene; V was cut back by 2 bases and J by 6 bases. Per the germline V gene, CDR1 is MNHEY and CDR2 is SVGAGI. The CDR3 has 15 residues. Generated by immunoSEQ multiplex PCR, the TCRdb table keeps only in-frame clones and is missing some. Counted here are 35,000 or so clones, over 75% occurring once; the ten biggest clones make up about 15%. The TCR comes from a man between 60 and 75 years old with urothelial cancer. The V gene is TRBV6-5, the J gene TRBJ1-1, with 8 bases matching TRBD1. The source material was PBMCs, sampled around atezolizumab (anti-PD-L1) treatment. CDR3 DNA: TGTGCCAGCAGTTACGTAGGTGCAGGGGGCCCTGAAGCTTTCTTT. This sequence encodes CASSYVGAGGPEAFF.